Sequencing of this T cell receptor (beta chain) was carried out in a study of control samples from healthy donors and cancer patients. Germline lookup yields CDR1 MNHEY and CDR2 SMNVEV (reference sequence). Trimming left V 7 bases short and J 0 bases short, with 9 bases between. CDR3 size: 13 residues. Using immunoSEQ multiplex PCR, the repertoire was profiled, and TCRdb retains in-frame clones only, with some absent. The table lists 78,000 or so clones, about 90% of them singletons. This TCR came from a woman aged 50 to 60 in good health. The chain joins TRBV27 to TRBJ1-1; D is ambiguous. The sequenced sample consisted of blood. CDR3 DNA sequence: TGTGCCAGCATCGGAGGGATGAACACTGAAGCTTTCTTT. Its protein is CASIGGMNTEAFF.